A selection of T cell receptor beta chains follows, all from one sample in a study of tissue T cells after allogeneic stem cell transplantation. This table comes from immunoSEQ multiplex PCR, and its TCRdb copy is limited to in-frame clones, with some not included. Of 4,000 to 6,000 clones in the sample, roughly three quarters were seen once. The sample was duodenal tissue, taken at autopsy. The source of these receptors is a female patient between 18 and 50 years old with steroid-refractory graft-versus-host disease after an allogeneic stem cell transplant. Among the T cells, some may be from the graft donor. CDR3s include the opening cysteine and the closing phenylalanine or tryptophan. The D gene is left open where the match is weak. Only part of the rows carry a size: once, few, many, or a class if the clone is expanded.

J gene: TRBJ2-1; clone size: .; V gene: TRBV29-1; D gene: TRBD1; CDR3 protein: CSVAGTGGPNEQFF; CDR3 DNA: TGCAGCGTTGCCGGGACAGGGGGCCCAAATGAGCAGTTCTTC
J gene: TRBJ2-7; clone size: few; V gene: TRBV24-1; D gene: TRBD1; CDR3 protein: CATATGDHYEQYF; CDR3 DNA: TGTGCCACAGCCACAGGGGACCACTACGAGCAGTACTTC
J gene: TRBJ1-2; clone size: .; V gene: TRBV29-1; D gene: .; CDR3 protein: CSVLTGNYGYTF; CDR3 DNA: TGCAGCGTTTTGACGGGTAACTATGGCTACACCTTC
J gene: TRBJ2-7; clone size: .; V gene: TRBV5-1; D gene: .; CDR3 protein: CASSFRSSYEQYF; CDR3 DNA: TGCGCCAGCAGCTTCCGGAGCTCCTACGAGCAGTACTTC
J gene: TRBJ1-2; clone size: .; V gene: TRBV5-1; D gene: TRBD1; CDR3 protein: CASSSRTGITFSYTF; CDR3 DNA: TGCGCCAGCAGCTCACGGACAGGAATAACTTTTAGCTACACCTTC
J gene: TRBJ1-3; clone size: .; V gene: TRBV7-2; D gene: .; CDR3 protein: CASSLTGTLSGNTIYF; CDR3 DNA: TGTGCCAGCAGCTTAACCGGGACGCTCTCTGGAAACACCATATATTTT
J gene: TRBJ1-1; clone size: .; V gene: TRBV2; D gene: .; CDR3 protein: CASSSPGHSMNTEAFF; CDR3 DNA: TGTGCCAGCAGTTCGCCGGGACATTCGATGAACACTGAAGCTTTCTTT
J gene: TRBJ2-1; clone size: few; V gene: TRBV29-1; D gene: .; CDR3 protein: CSGLRSYNEQFF; CDR3 DNA: TGCAGCGGCCTCCGCTCCTACAATGAGCAGTTCTTC
J gene: TRBJ2-7; clone size: .; V gene: TRBV4-1; D gene: TRBD1; CDR3 protein: CASSQGQGPPYEQYF; CDR3 DNA: TGCGCCAGCAGCCAAGGACAGGGGCCTCCCTACGAGCAGTACTTC
J gene: TRBJ2-7; clone size: .; V gene: TRBV3-1/TRBV3-2; D gene: .; CDR3 protein: CASSSWGSGSEEQYF; CDR3 DNA: TGTGCCAGCAGCTCCTGGGGTAGCGGTAGTGAAGAGCAGTACTTC
J gene: TRBJ2-1; clone size: .; V gene: TRBV4-1; D gene: TRBD2; CDR3 protein: CASSQAGLAGYNEQFF; CDR3 DNA: TGCGCCAGCAGCCAAGCCGGACTAGCGGGATACAATGAGCAGTTCTTC
J gene: TRBJ2-2; clone size: medium-sized; V gene: TRBV12-3/TRBV12-4; D gene: .; CDR3 protein: CASSLTNTGELFF; CDR3 DNA: TGTGCCAGCAGTTTGACCAACACCGGGGAGCTGTTTTTT
J gene: TRBJ2-7; clone size: .; V gene: TRBV15; D gene: TRBD1; CDR3 protein: CATSTSDRGPYEQYF; CDR3 DNA: TGTGCCACCAGCACTTCTGACAGGGGTCCGTACGAGCAGTACTTC
J gene: TRBJ1-2; clone size: .; V gene: TRBV7-8; D gene: .; CDR3 protein: CASSYDRHYGYTF; CDR3 DNA: TGTGCCAGCAGCTATGACAGGCACTATGGCTACACCTTC
J gene: TRBJ1-2; clone size: .; V gene: TRBV5-4; D gene: TRBD1; CDR3 protein: CASSSAGTGYGYTF; CDR3 DNA: TGTGCCAGCAGCTCAGCCGGGACAGGTTATGGCTACACCTTC
J gene: TRBJ2-3; clone size: few; V gene: TRBV5-1; D gene: .; CDR3 protein: CASSRGRNTQYF; CDR3 DNA: TGCGCCAGCAGCAGGGGAAGGAATACGCAGTATTTT
J gene: TRBJ1-1; clone size: .; V gene: TRBV5-1; D gene: TRBD1; CDR3 protein: CASSGGQGHTEAFF; CDR3 DNA: TGCGCCAGCAGCGGAGGACAGGGGCACACTGAAGCTTTCTTT
J gene: TRBJ2-4; clone size: .; V gene: TRBV2; D gene: .; CDR3 protein: CASSDRVGAKNIQYF; CDR3 DNA: TGTGCCAGCAGTGACAGGGTTGGAGCCAAAAACATTCAGTACTTC
J gene: TRBJ2-1; clone size: .; V gene: TRBV27; D gene: TRBD1; CDR3 protein: CASSFRHRGHHNEQFF; CDR3 DNA: TGTGCCAGCAGTTTCCGACACAGGGGGCATCACAATGAGCAGTTCTTC
J gene: TRBJ1-5; clone size: .; V gene: TRBV6-2/TRBV6-3; D gene: TRBD1; CDR3 protein: CASSYWWDRGDNQPQHF; CDR3 DNA: TGTGCCAGCAGTTATTGGTGGGACAGGGGAGACAATCAGCCCCAGCATTTT
J gene: TRBJ2-3; clone size: .; V gene: TRBV14; D gene: .; CDR3 protein: CASSQEGGWVTDTQYF; CDR3 DNA: TGTGCCAGCAGCCAAGAAGGGGGATGGGTGACAGATACGCAGTATTTT
J gene: TRBJ1-3; clone size: .; V gene: TRBV28; D gene: TRBD1; CDR3 protein: CASSRQGLSGNTIYF; CDR3 DNA: TGTGCCAGCAGTAGACAGGGGCTCTCTGGAAACACCATATATTTT
J gene: TRBJ2-3; clone size: medium-sized; V gene: TRBV4-2; D gene: TRBD2; CDR3 protein: CASSQVLAGTDTQYF; CDR3 DNA: TGTGCCAGCAGCCAAGTTCTAGCGGGCACAGATACGCAGTATTTT
J gene: TRBJ1-2; clone size: .; V gene: TRBV27; D gene: .; CDR3 protein: CASSSRVRYGYTF; CDR3 DNA: TGTGCCAGCAGTTCCAGGGTTCGCTATGGCTACACCTTC
J gene: TRBJ2-5; clone size: medium-sized; V gene: TRBV4-1; D gene: TRBD1; CDR3 protein: CASSHIRTGQETQYF; CDR3 DNA: TGCGCCAGCAGCCATATTAGGACAGGGCAAGAGACCCAGTACTTC
J gene: TRBJ2-7; clone size: few; V gene: TRBV5-1; D gene: TRBD2; CDR3 protein: CASSLRGLAGYWEQYF; CDR3 DNA: TGCGCCAGCAGCTTGCGGGGACTAGCGGGGTATTGGGAGCAGTACTTC
J gene: TRBJ2-1; clone size: .; V gene: TRBV6-5; D gene: .; CDR3 protein: CASSYGPSEQFF; CDR3 DNA: TGTGCCAGCAGTTACGGTCCGTCTGAGCAGTTCTTC
J gene: TRBJ2-1; clone size: once; V gene: TRBV6-4; D gene: TRBD2; CDR3 protein: CASSRGSSYNEQFF; CDR3 DNA: TGTGCCAGCAGCCGCGGGAGCTCCTACAATGAGCAGTTCTTC
J gene: TRBJ2-3; clone size: .; V gene: TRBV6-6; D gene: .; CDR3 protein: CASSRPGLRTDTQYF; CDR3 DNA: TGTGCCAGCAGTCGTCCAGGACTTCGCACAGATACGCAGTATTTT
J gene: TRBJ2-7; clone size: .; V gene: TRBV15; D gene: TRBD1; CDR3 protein: CATSRGQGSYEQYF; CDR3 DNA: TGTGCCACCAGCAGGGGACAGGGGTCCTACGAGCAGTACTTC
J gene: TRBJ2-2; clone size: .; V gene: TRBV12-3/TRBV12-4; D gene: .; CDR3 protein: CAARGTNTGELFF; CDR3 DNA: TGTGCCGCCCGCGGAACGAACACCGGGGAGCTGTTTTTT
J gene: TRBJ2-6; clone size: once; V gene: TRBV5-1; D gene: TRBD1; CDR3 protein: CASSLAPGQGFSGANVLTF; CDR3 DNA: TGCGCCAGCAGCTTGGCCCCGGGACAGGGCTTCTCTGGGGCCAACGTCCTGACTTTC